This T cell receptor (beta chain) was retrieved from a study of blood T cells in healthy people across ages. Many counts were recorded for this clonotype. The antigen is undetermined. The authors ran a second PCR of about 6 to 12 cycles using a sample-barcoded 5' primer and a J-beta primer mix. Each TCR beta cDNA got a 12-nucleotide random molecular identifier. TCRdb re-derived calls from the 5' RACE reads in MiXCR, one entry per CDR3 protein. The data show 250,000 to 300,000 distinct CDR3 sequences, around 27% seen once. Points from the study as a whole: Unknown donor CMV status possibly confounded expanded clonotype changes. Comparison with aged donors showed that long-lived donors had more naive CD4+ cells and higher diversity.

PBMCs, at least 7 million per sample, were isolated. The germline V and J ends were trimmed by 2 bases and 0 bases, with 12 bases remaining between them. This CDR3 contains 16 residues. From germline, CDR1 is SGHRS and CDR2 YFSETQ. J is TRBJ2-1 and V is TRBV5-1; D may be TRBD2 (5 bases). The sequence came from a woman aged 70-85 years in good health. The specimen sequenced was blood. The CDR3 sequence is CASSFGAASSYNEQFF. CDR3 in DNA: TGCGCCAGCAGCTTCGGAGCGGCAAGCTCCTACAATGAGCAGTTCTTC.